Sequencing of this TCR beta chain was carried out in a study of blood T cells in healthy people across ages. Whole-study results and caveats: Older individuals had lower TCR beta diversity per million T cells (the decline was roughly linear).

The CDR3 has 14 amino acids. V was clipped by 6 bases and J by 8 bases; unmatched bases: 12. Per germline, CDR1 SGHRS and CDR2 YFSETQ. There are a few counts of this clonotype. Its target is not known. Combining a sample-barcoded 5' primer with a J-beta primer mix, a second PCR ran for roughly 7 to 12 cycles. TCRdb used MiXCR to reprocess the 5' RACE reads, holding one entry per CDR3 protein. The sample lists over 1,500,000 distinct CDR3 sequences, 49% seen once, with over 2% in the top ten. V is TRBV5-1 and J is TRBJ2-3; 7 bases map to TRBD1. This receptor was obtained from a middle-aged woman in good health. The sample taken for sequencing was blood. This chain's CDR3 is CASNRGVSSGTQYF. The CDR3 nucleotides read TGCGCCAGCAACAGGGGAGTCAGCAGCGGTACGCAGTATTTT.